This record looks at one T cell receptor beta chain sequence and its context. This CDR3 has 13 residues. V was cut by 3 bases and J by 1 base, with 7 bases left in between. Per the germline V gene, CDR1 is MNHEY and CDR2 is SMNVEV (reference sequence). This sample was taken from a study of CD8 T cells in Susac syndrome. Sequencing of TCR beta, carried out with a high-throughput approach, was applied to CD8+ and CD4+ T cells from the blood. Treatment-naive patients with stable or active relapsing-remitting disease were the multiple sclerosis controls. In contrast to the negatively isolated CD8+ and CD4+ T cells, TEMRA cells were FACS-enriched. An input of about 0.5 to 1 ug of RNA was subjected to reverse transcription using random hexamers. The immunoSEQ assay covered 54 Vbeta and 13 Jbeta segments for CDR3. TCRdb re-derived calls from the immunoSEQ multiplex PCR reads in MiXCR, one entry per CDR3 protein. Of 250,000 to 300,000 distinct CDR3 sequences in the sample, over 75% were seen once.

The V call is TRBV27, the J call TRBJ2-7, with D unclear. The sequence derives from a human donor with multiple sclerosis. Specimen: CD8+ T cells from PBMCs. The CDR3 bases are TGTGCCAGCAGTTTCGCGCGGTCCTACGAGCAGTACTTC. Translation: CASSFARSYEQYF.